Here is one T cell receptor (beta chain) with its context. The antigen is undetermined. These data come from a study of vaccination effects on CD4 cells after COVID-19. At the end of about ten days of culture, CD4+ T cells were isolated. Profiling relied on immunoSEQ multiplex PCR, and the TCRdb table lists in-frame clones only, not all of them. The sample holds more than 30,000 clones, approximately 75% seen once. This material consisted of CD4+ T cells from PBMCs cultured without peptide, taken before COVID-19 vaccination. The receptor was isolated from a human donor who received a COVID-19 vaccine.

CDR3 protein: CASSYSRQLMNTEAFF. Written as DNA, the CDR3 is TGTGCCAGCAGTTACTCGAGGCAGTTGATGAACACTGAAGCTTTCTTT. V gene TRBV6-5 combines with J gene TRBJ1-1, with D uncertain. The germline gives CDR1 MNHEY, CDR2 SVGAGI. The V end was cut by 0 bases, the J end by 0 bases, with 11 bases between. There are 16 residues in the CDR3.